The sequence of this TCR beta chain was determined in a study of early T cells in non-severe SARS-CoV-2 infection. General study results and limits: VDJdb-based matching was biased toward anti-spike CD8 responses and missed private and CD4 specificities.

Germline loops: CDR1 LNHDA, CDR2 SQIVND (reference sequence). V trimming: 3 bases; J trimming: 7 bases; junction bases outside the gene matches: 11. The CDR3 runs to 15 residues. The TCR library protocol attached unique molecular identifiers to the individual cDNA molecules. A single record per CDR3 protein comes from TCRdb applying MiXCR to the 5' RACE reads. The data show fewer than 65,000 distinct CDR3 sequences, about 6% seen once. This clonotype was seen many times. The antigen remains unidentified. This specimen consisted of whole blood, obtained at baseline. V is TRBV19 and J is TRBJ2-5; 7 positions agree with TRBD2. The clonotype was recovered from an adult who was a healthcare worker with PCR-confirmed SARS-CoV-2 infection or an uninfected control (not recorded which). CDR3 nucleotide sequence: TGTGCCAGTAGTATCCCCGGACTAGGCTTCGGGACCCAGTACTTC. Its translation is CASSIPGLGFGTQYF.